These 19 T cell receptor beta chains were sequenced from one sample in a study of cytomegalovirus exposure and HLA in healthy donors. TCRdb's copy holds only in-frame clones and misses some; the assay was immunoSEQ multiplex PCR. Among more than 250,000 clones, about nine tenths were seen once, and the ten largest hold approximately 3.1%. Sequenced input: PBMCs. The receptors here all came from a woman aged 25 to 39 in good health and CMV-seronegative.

CDR3 in amino acids: CASSLAGRQGSVGYTF. The CDR3 region has the DNA TGCGCCAGCAGCTTGGCCGGGAGGCAGGGCTCGGTCGGCTACACCTTC. The V call is TRBV5-1, the J call TRBJ1-2; D possibly corresponds to TRBD1 (5 bases). Germline V gene data show CDR1 as SGHRS and CDR2 as YFSETQ. V was trimmed by 0 bases and J by 8 bases, leaving 20 bases between them. The CDR3 runs to 16 residues.

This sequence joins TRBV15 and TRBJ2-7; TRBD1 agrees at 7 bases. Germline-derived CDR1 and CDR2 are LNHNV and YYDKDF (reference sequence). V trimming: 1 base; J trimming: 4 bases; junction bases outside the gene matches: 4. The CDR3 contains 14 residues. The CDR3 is CATSRALQGYEQYF. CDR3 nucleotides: TGTGCCACCAGCAGAGCTTTACAGGGGTACGAGCAGTACTTC.

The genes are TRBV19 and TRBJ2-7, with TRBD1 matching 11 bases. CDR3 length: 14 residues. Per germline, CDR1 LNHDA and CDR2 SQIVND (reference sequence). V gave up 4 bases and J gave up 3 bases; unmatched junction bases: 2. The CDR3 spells CASSTGQGVYEQYF. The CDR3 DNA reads TGTGCCAGTAGTACGGGACAGGGGGTCTACGAGCAGTACTTC.

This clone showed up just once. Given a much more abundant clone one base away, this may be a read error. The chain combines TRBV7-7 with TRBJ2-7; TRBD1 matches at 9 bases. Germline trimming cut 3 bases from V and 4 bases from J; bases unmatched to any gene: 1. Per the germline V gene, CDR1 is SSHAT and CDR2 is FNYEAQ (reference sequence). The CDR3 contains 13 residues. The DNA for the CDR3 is TGTGCCAGCAGCTTCGACAGGGGGTACGAGCAGTACTTC. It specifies CASSFDRGYEQYF. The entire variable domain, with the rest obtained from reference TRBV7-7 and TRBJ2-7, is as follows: GAGVSQSPRYKVTKRGQDVTLRCDPISSHATLYWYQQALGQGPEFLTYFNYEAQPDKSGLPSDRFSAERPEGSISTLTIQRTEQRDSAMYRCASSFDRGYEQYFGPGTRLTVT.

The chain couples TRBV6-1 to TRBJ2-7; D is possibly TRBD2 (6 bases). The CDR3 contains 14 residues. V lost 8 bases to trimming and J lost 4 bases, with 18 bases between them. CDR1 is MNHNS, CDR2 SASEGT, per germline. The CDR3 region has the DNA TGTGCCAGCGGGCCGGGGATGGGGACTTACGAGCAGTACTTC. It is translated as CASGPGMGTYEQYF.

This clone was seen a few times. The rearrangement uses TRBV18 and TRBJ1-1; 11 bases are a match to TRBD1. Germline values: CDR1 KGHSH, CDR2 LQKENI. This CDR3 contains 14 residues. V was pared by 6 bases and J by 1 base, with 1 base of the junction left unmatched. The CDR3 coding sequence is TGTGCCAGCTCGGGACAGGGGGAGAACACTGAAGCTTTCTTT. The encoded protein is CASSGQGENTEAFF.

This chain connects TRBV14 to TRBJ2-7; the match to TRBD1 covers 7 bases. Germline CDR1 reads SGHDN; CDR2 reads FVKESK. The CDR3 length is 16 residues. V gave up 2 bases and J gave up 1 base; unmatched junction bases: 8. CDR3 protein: CASSQITGDRSYEQYF. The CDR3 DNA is TGTGCCAGCAGCCAAATTACAGGGGATAGGTCCTACGAGCAGTACTTC. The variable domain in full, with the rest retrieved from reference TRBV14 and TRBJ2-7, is EAGVTQFPSHSVIEKGQTVTLRCDPISGHDNLYWYRRVMGKEIKFLLHFVKESKQDESGMPNNRFLAERTGGTYSTLKVQPAELEDSGVYFCASSQITGDRSYEQYFGPGTRLTVT.

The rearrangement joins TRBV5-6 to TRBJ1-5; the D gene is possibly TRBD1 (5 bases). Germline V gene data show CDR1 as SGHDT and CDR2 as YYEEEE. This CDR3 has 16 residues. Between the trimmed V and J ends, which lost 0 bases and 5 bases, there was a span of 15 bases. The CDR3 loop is CASSLGAGRGDQPQHF. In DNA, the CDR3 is TGTGCCAGCAGCTTGGGGGCGGGGCGCGGTGATCAGCCCCAGCATTTT.

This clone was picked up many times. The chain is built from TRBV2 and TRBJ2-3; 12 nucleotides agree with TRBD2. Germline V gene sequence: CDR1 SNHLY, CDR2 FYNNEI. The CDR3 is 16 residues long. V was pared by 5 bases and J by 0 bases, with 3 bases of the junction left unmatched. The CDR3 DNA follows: TGTGCCAGCAGTAAGACTAGCGGGGGAAGCACAGATACGCAGTATTTT. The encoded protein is CASSKTSGGSTDTQYF.

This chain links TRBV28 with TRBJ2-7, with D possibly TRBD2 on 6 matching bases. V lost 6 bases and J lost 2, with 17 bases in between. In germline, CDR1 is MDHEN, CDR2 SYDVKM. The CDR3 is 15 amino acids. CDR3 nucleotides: TGTGCCAGCAGACCGATAGCGGAGCTTCCCTACGAGCAGTACTTC. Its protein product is CASRPIAELPYEQYF.

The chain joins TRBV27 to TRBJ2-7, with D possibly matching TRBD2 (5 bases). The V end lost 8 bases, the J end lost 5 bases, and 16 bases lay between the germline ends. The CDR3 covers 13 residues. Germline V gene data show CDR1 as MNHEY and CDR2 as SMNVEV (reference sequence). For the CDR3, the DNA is TGTGCCAGCGGCACTAGGGCTGGCAACGAGCAGTACTTC. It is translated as CASGTRAGNEQYF.

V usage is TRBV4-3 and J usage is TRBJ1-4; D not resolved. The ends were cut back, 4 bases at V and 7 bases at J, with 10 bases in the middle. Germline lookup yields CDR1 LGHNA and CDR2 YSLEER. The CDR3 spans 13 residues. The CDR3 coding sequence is TGCGCCAGCAGCCTACTAGGTGGTGAAAAACTGTTTTTT. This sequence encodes CASSLLGGEKLFF.

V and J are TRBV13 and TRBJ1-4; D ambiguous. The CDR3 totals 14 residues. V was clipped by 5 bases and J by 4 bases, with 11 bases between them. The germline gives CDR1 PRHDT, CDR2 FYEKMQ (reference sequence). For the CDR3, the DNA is TGTGCCAGCAGCCTACAGACGGATAATGAAAAACTGTTTTTT. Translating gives CASSLQTDNEKLFF.

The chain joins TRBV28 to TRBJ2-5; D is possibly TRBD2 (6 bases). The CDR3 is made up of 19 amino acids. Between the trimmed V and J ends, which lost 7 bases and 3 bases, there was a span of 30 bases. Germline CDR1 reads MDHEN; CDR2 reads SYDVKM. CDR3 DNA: TGTGCCAGCACTCCGGGGGTTCTGTTGGTGAGTGGTAGAAAAGAGACCCAGTACTTC. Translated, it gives CASTPGVLLVSGRKETQYF. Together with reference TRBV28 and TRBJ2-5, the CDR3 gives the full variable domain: DVKVTQSSRYLVKRTGEKVFLECVQDMDHENMFWYRQDPGLGLRLIYFSYDVKMKEKGDIPEGYSVSREKKERFSLILESASTNQTSMYLCASTPGVLLVSGRKETQYFGPGTRLLVL.

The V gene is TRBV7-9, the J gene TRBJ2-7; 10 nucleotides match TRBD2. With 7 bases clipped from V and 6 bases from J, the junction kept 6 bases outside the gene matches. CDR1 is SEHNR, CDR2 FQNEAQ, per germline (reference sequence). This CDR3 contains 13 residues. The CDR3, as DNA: TGTGCCAGCAACCTAGCGGGGGCTTTCGAGCAGTACTTC. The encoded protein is CASNLAGAFEQYF.

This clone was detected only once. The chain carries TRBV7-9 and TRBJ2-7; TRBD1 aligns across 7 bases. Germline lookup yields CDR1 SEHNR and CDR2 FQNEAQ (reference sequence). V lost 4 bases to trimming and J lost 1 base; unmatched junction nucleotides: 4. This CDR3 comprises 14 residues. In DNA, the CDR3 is TGTGCCAGCAGCTCGGACAGGAGTTCCTACGAGCAGTACTTC. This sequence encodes CASSSDRSSYEQYF.

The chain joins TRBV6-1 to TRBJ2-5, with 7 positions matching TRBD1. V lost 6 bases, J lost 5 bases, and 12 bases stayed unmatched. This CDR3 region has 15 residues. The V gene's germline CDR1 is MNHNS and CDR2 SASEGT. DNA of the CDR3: TGTGCCAGCAGGGGATCCGGGACAGCATCGGAGACCCAGTACTTC. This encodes CASRGSGTASETQYF.

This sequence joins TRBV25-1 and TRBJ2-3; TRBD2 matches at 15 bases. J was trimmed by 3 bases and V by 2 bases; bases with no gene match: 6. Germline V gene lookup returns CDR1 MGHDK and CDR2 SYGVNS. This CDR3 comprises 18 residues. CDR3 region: CASSEPSGLAGGTDTQYF. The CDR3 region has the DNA TGTGCCAGCAGTGAACCGAGCGGACTAGCGGGAGGGACAGATACGCAGTATTTT.

CDR3 in amino acids: CSVGGQTDTQYF. CDR3 nucleotide sequence: TGCAGCGTTGGTGGACAGACAGATACGCAGTATTTT. The V call is TRBV29-1, the J call TRBJ2-3, with D tentatively TRBD1 (6 bases). Germline V gene lookup returns CDR1 SQVTM and CDR2 ANQGSEA. CDR3 length: 12 residues. Trimming left V 4 bases short and J 3 bases short, with 8 bases between.